Below are 23 T cell receptor beta chains sequenced from a single sample in a study of blood T cell repertoires in COVID-19. Sequencing used immunoSEQ multiplex PCR; TCRdb keeps in-frame clones, though not all of them. This table has under 250,000 clones, more than 65% appearing once. The sample taken for sequencing was peripheral blood. The receptors here all came from a woman aged 55-69 years with acute or convalescent COVID-19.

The chain joins TRBV30 to TRBJ1-2, with TRBD1 identical over 8 bases. Unmatched junction bases numbered 1, after V lost 6 bases and J lost 4 bases. Germline V CDR1 and CDR2: GTSNPN, SVGIG (reference sequence). This CDR3 spans 11 amino acids. DNA of the CDR3: TGTGCCTGCGACAGGGGCTATGGCTACACCTTC. Translation: CACDRGYGYTF. Supplemented by reference TRBV30 and TRBJ1-2, the full variable domain reads SQTIHQWPATLVQPVGSPLSLECTVEGTSNPNLYWYRQAAGRGLQLLFYSVGIGQISSEVPQNLSASRPQDRQFILSSKKLLLSDSGFYLCACDRGYGYTFGSGTRLTVV.

The chain couples TRBV20-1 to TRBJ1-2; no reliable D call. CDR3 size: 13 residues. Looked up from germline, CDR1 is DFQATT and CDR2 is SNEGSKA (reference sequence). Trimming shortened V by 3 bases and J by 4 bases, and 12 bases separated the two germline ends. CDR3: CSASGGKSYGYTF. CDR3 sequence (DNA): TGCAGTGCTAGTGGCGGTAAAAGCTATGGCTACACCTTC.

V and J are TRBV5-4 and TRBJ1-2; 8 nucleotides line up with TRBD1. Germline loops: CDR1 SGHNT, CDR2 YYREEE (reference sequence). Trimming at V came to 4 bases and at J to 1 base, leaving 3 bases not matched to a gene. This CDR3 spans 14 amino acids. The DNA for the CDR3 is TGTGCCAGCAGCCAACAGGGGGTTAACTATGGCTACACCTTC. Residues: CASSQQGVNYGYTF. Using reference TRBV5-4 and TRBJ1-2 for the parts outside the CDR3, the full variable domain is ETGVTQSPTHLIKTRGQQVTLRCSSQSGHNTVSWYQQALGQGPQFIFQYYREEENGRGNFPPRFSGLQFPNYSSELNVNALELDDSALYLCASSQQGVNYGYTFGSGTRLTVV.

The V and J genes are TRBV9 and TRBJ2-1; maybe TRBD1 (5 bases). CDR3 length: 12 residues. Germline-derived CDR1 and CDR2 are SGDLS and YYNGEE. The germline V and J ends were trimmed by 5 bases and 11 bases, with 14 bases remaining between them. In DNA, the CDR3 is TGTGCCAGCAGGGGGCCAGAAGGACAGCAGTTCTTC. This translates into CASRGPEGQQFF.

CDR3 in DNA: TGTGCCAGCAGCATGGACAGGGCTTCACCCCTCCACTTT. Residues: CASSMDRASPLHF. The chain has TRBV11-1 and TRBJ1-6; 8 bases are a match to TRBD1. V lost 5 bases and J lost 9; bases outside the gene matches: 3. The CDR3 loop spans 13 amino acids. Germline V lookup: CDR1 SGHAT, CDR2 FQDESV (reference sequence).

The rearrangement joins TRBV11-1 to TRBJ2-1, with unresolved D. From germline, CDR1 is SGHAT and CDR2 FQDESV (reference sequence). The CDR3 has 14 residues. V dropped 4 bases and J dropped 4 bases, with 11 bases sitting between them. The CDR3, as DNA: TGTGCCAGCAGCTCCCCGGAGCGTTACAATGAGCAGTTCTTC. Protein product: CASSSPERYNEQFF.

This chain joins TRBV5-1 and TRBJ2-3; 11 positions match TRBD1. With 2 bases clipped from V and 4 bases from J, the junction kept 6 bases outside the gene matches. This CDR3 has 16 residues. Germline CDR1 and CDR2: SGHRS and YFSETQ. The CDR3, as DNA: TGCGCCAGCAGCTTCGGACAGGGGGCGTTCGCAGATACGCAGTATTTT. As protein: CASSFGQGAFADTQYF.

V gene TRBV5-4 combines with J gene TRBJ2-1; D remains ambiguous. The V end was cut by 2 bases, the J end by 5 bases, with 8 bases between. The CDR3 is made up of 13 amino acids. Germline CDR1 SGHNT, CDR2 YYREEE (reference sequence). The CDR3 reads CASSFSRNNEQFF. The DNA of the CDR3 is TGTGCCAGCAGCTTTAGCAGAAACAATGAGCAGTTCTTC. Drawing the rest from reference TRBV5-4 and TRBJ2-1, the complete variable domain is ETGVTQSPTHLIKTRGQQVTLRCSSQSGHNTVSWYQQALGQGPQFIFQYYREEENGRGNFPPRFSGLQFPNYSSELNVNALELDDSALYLCASSFSRNNEQFFGPGTRLTVL.

J is TRBJ1-1 and V is TRBV27; perhaps TRBD1 as D (5 bases). Trimming stripped 5 bases from V and 3 bases from J, with 16 bases between. CDR1 is MNHEY, CDR2 SMNVEV, per germline (reference sequence). CDR3 length: 15 residues. CDR3 DNA: TGTGCCAGCAGTCTCGACAGTCGCTGGTACACTGAAGCTTTCTTT. Encoded protein: CASSLDSRWYTEAFF.

This rearrangement joins TRBV27 to TRBJ2-1; D ambiguous. This CDR3 region has 13 residues. V was pared by 5 bases and J by 0 bases, with 5 bases between. CDR1 is MNHEY, CDR2 SMNVEV, per germline (reference sequence). CDR3: CASSLGSYNEQFF. The CDR3 coding sequence is TGTGCCAGCAGTCTCGGCTCCTACAATGAGCAGTTCTTC.

This rearrangement joins TRBV9 to TRBJ2-3; 8 bases align to TRBD2. The V gene's germline CDR1 is SGDLS and CDR2 YYNGEE. This CDR3 comprises 13 residues. After removal of 3 bases from V and 6 bases from J, the junction contained 3 bases not matched to a gene. The CDR3 coding sequence is TGTGCCAGCAGCGCCCGACTAGCGGATACGCAGTATTTT. It specifies CASSARLADTQYF.

The chain combines TRBV19 with TRBJ1-1; the D is unclear. V lost 1 base and J 1 base, leaving 10 bases between the germline ends. From germline, CDR1 is LNHDA and CDR2 SQIVND (reference sequence). CDR3 length: 15 residues. The DNA of the CDR3 is TGTGCCAGTAGTATAGGCAGAACAGAGAACACTGAAGCTTTCTTT. Its protein product is CASSIGRTENTEAFF.

This chain joins TRBV28 and TRBJ1-5, with D unresolved. Trimming removed 2 bases from V and 0 bases from J, with 8 bases in between. Germline V gives CDR1 MDHEN, CDR2 SYDVKM. The CDR3 covers 15 residues. CDR3 DNA sequence: TGTGCCAGCAGTTTAATGCAGGTTAGCAATCAGCCCCAGCATTTT. Translating it yields CASSLMQVSNQPQHF.

The genes are TRBV6-4 and TRBJ1-1; D gene ambiguous. The germline V gene encodes CDR1 MRHNA and CDR2 SNTAGT. V gave up 7 bases and J gave up 0 bases, with 9 bases separating them. The CDR3 length is 13 residues. This CDR3 is CASTIAVNTEAFF. The CDR3 DNA reads as TGTGCCAGCACAATAGCAGTGAACACTGAAGCTTTCTTT.

This clone was recorded once. The chain carries TRBV5-1 and TRBJ1-2; 10 positions match TRBD1. The CDR3 covers 14 residues. The germline V gene encodes CDR1 SGHRS and CDR2 YFSETQ. V lost 4 bases to trimming and J lost 6 bases; unmatched junction nucleotides: 6. For the CDR3, the DNA is TGCGCCAGCAGCCGGGGACAGGGGAACAATGGCTACACCTTC. Translating it yields CASSRGQGNNGYTF.

The CDR3 loop reads CASSRRDRNTEAFF. CDR3 coding DNA: TGTGCCAGCAGCCGACGGGACAGGAACACTGAAGCTTTCTTT. The V and J genes are TRBV11-2 and TRBJ1-1, with 7 nucleotides matching TRBD1. Unmatched junction bases numbered 4, after V lost 5 bases and J lost 1 base. CDR3 length: 14 amino acids. Germline V gene lookup returns CDR1 SGHAT and CDR2 FQNNGV.

The V call is TRBV5-4, the J call TRBJ2-7, with 7 bases that match TRBD1. The CDR3 is 15 amino acids. Trimming cost V 0 bases and J 3 bases; bases outside gene matches: 6. Germline CDR1 and CDR2: SGHNT and YYREEE (reference sequence). The CDR3 loop is CASSLVDRTSYEQYF. The DNA for the CDR3 is TGTGCCAGCAGCTTGGTGGACAGGACCAGCTACGAGCAGTACTTC.

The chain links TRBV13 to TRBJ1-4; 8 nucleotides agree with TRBD1. The CDR3 sequence is 15 residues long. Per the germline V gene, CDR1 is PRHDT and CDR2 is FYEKMQ (reference sequence). Germline trimming cut 4 bases from V and 0 bases from J; bases unmatched to any gene: 1. The CDR3: CASSSQGATNEKLFF. CDR3 DNA: TGTGCCAGCAGCTCACAGGGGGCAACTAATGAAAAACTGTTTTTT. The full variable domain, its missing parts supplied by reference TRBV13 and TRBJ1-4, is AAGVIQSPRHLIKEKRETATLKCYPIPRHDTVYWYQQGPGQDPQFLISFYEKMQSDKGSIPDRFSAQQFSDYHSELNMSSLELGDSALYFCASSSQGATNEKLFFGSGTQLSVL.

The chain links TRBV7-3 to TRBJ2-6; unclear D gene. There are 16 residues in the CDR3. With 1 base removed from V and 1 base from J, the gap between germline ends came to 8 bases. In germline, CDR1 is SGHTA, CDR2 FQGTGA. The CDR3 here is CASSLIAGSGANVLTF. The CDR3 DNA follows: TGTGCCAGCAGCTTAATCGCCGGGTCTGGGGCCAACGTCCTGACTTTC. Looking up the rest from reference TRBV7-3 and TRBJ2-6 gives the full variable domain: GAGVSQTPSNKVTEKGKYVELRCDPISGHTALYWYRQSLGQGPEFLIYFQGTGAADDSGLPNDRFFAVRPEGSVSTLKIQRTERGDSAVYLCASSLIAGSGANVLTFGAGSRLTVL.

The V and J genes are TRBV2 and TRBJ1-2; 9 bases agree with TRBD1. CDR3 length equals 14 residues. V shed 5 bases, J shed 1 base, and the junction held 2 bases outside the gene matches. CDR1 SNHLY and CDR2 FYNNEI come from the germline V gene. DNA of the CDR3: TGTGCCAGCAGTACGGGACAGGGTAACTATGGCTACACCTTC. This gives the protein CASSTGQGNYGYTF.

The chain couples TRBV6-5 to TRBJ2-7; TRBD2 is a possible D gene (5 bases). The germline gives CDR1 MNHEY, CDR2 SVGAGI. The V gene lost 7 bases and the J gene lost 1 base, with 14 bases spanning the gap. The CDR3 sequence is 14 residues long. CDR3 sequence reads: CASKSASTSYEQYF. CDR3 bases: TGTGCCAGCAAATCGGCTAGCACATCCTACGAGCAGTACTTC.

V and J are TRBV18 and TRBJ1-1; TRBD1 matches 7 bases. Germline V gene data show CDR1 as KGHSH and CDR2 as LQKENI. This CDR3 has 12 residues. J gave up 1 base and V 8 bases, and 1 base lay outside the gene matches. For the CDR3, the DNA is TGTGCCAGCAGGGGGCCGAACACTGAAGCTTTCTTT. It yields the protein CASRGPNTEAFF.

This sequence joins TRBV6-1 and TRBJ1-3; D uncertain. CDR1 and CDR2 (germline): MNHNS, SASEGT. V was cut by 2 bases and J by 1 base, with 6 bases left in between. This CDR3 spans 14 amino acids. The CDR3 bases are TGTGCCAGCAGTGAACCCCTGTCTGGAAACACCATATATTTT. Protein sequence: CASSEPLSGNTIYF.